The present T cell receptor beta chain was sequenced within a study of T cell responses to AZD1222 COVID-19 vaccine. Looking at the study overall: Second doses that came at about 4 or about 12 weeks were put together. Study outcomes and limitations: The study reported that nearly half of spike-specific TCRs target unmutated variant regions.

The trim removed 5 bases at V and 10 bases at J, leaving 7 bases unmatched. The CDR3 loop spans 14 amino acids. Looked up from germline, CDR1 is SEHNR and CDR2 is FQNEAQ (reference sequence). The data were produced by immunoSEQ multiplex PCR, yet TCRdb's version contains in-frame clones alone and is incomplete. The sample shows 65,000 to 75,000 clones, approximately 80% of them seen only once. As to this clone: Its antigen is still unknown.

The input for sequencing was peripheral blood, taken on day 0 of AZD1222 vaccination. This receptor was obtained from an adult in good health. V usage is TRBV7-9 and J usage is TRBJ1-4; TRBD1 matches at 10 bases. CDR3 nucleotide sequence: TGTGCCAGCAGCCAGGGACAGGGGATAGGAAAACTGTTTTTT. Amino acid sequence: CASSQGQGIGKLFF.